These 9 T cell receptor beta chains originate from one sample sequenced in a study of tumor and adjacent non-tumor tissue in lung cancer. TCRbeta libraries were built with three rounds of nested PCR, modified from ARM-PCR. TCRdb fed the multiplex PCR reads into MiXCR, producing one record per CDR3 protein. The sample includes roughly 69,000 distinct CDR3 sequences, around 82% of them seen just once. The template was RNA from unsorted bulk tissue. More than 3 cm separated this lung sample from the edge of the tumor. Specimen: distant non-tumor lung tissue. The receptors derive from a man aged 60 to 75 with non-small cell lung cancer.

Concerning this clonotype: The conserved phenylalanine or tryptophan normally closing the CDR3 is absent here, so this likely arose from a read error. V and J are TRBV11-2 and TRBJ1-5; D gene uncertain. The DNA end is more similar to TRBJ2-3, so the J call may be wrong. CDR1 is SGHAT and CDR2 is FQNNGV in the germline V gene. The CDR3 has 12 residues. The CDR3 loop is CATLHLTQPQYS. CDR3 bases: TGTGCCACCCTCCATTTGACTCAGCCCCAGTATTCT.

V gene TRBV28 combines with J gene TRBJ2-1; 7 nucleotides line up with TRBD2. From germline, CDR1 is MDHEN and CDR2 SYDVKM. The CDR3 runs 14 residues. Losses at the gene ends were 6 bases for V and 8 bases for J; bases not matched to a gene: 10. The CDR3 loop reads CASSLGGTYDEQFF. CDR3 in DNA: TGTGCCAGCAGCTTGGGGGGGACGTACGATGAGCAGTTCTTC. The full variable domain, rest sourced from reference TRBV28 and TRBJ2-1, is DVKVTQSSRYLVKRTGEKVFLECVQDMDHENMFWYRQDPGLGLRLIYFSYDVKMKEKGDIPEGYSVSREKKERFSLILESASTNQTSMYLCASSLGGTYDEQFFGPGTRLTVL.

This chain uses TRBV5-6 with TRBJ2-5; 12 bases agree with TRBD2. The length of the CDR3 is 15 residues. The V segment lost 1 base and the J segment 3 bases; nucleotides outside the gene matches: 1. Germline V lookup: CDR1 SGHDT, CDR2 YYEEEE. The CDR3 reads CASSLRLAGEETQYF. CDR3 bases: TGTGCCAGCAGCTTGCGACTAGCGGGAGAAGAGACCCAGTACTTC.

A word on this clonotype: A read error is likely, as this CDR3 ends without the conserved phenylalanine or tryptophan. This chain uses TRBV29-1 with TRBJ2-3; the D gene could be TRBD1 or TRBD2 (6 bases each). This CDR3 region has 14 residues. Trimming left V 1 base short and J 6 bases short, with 14 bases between. Germline CDR1 SQVTM, CDR2 ANQGSEA. DNA for the CDR3: TGCAGCGTTGAAGTAGTGGGGGGCGAGGATACGCAGTATATT. Its protein product is CSVEVVGGEDTQYI.

The table lists this clonotype with many counts. This chain links TRBV28 with TRBJ1-4; D gene unclear. The CDR3 consists of 18 residues. Germline V gene data show CDR1 as MDHEN and CDR2 as SYDVKM. Trimming pared 5 bases from V and 0 bases from J, leaving 19 bases between. CDR3 protein: CASSPLDWTRATNEKLFF. CDR3 DNA: TGTGCCAGCAGTCCTCTTGACTGGACGCGGGCAACTAATGAAAAACTGTTTTTT.

Turning to this clonotype: One junction end disagrees with the germline gene, perhaps due to a read error. The chain carries TRBV6-2 or TRBV6-3 and TRBJ2-1, with D unclear. Germline assignment: CDR1 MNHEY and CDR2 SVGEGT. This CDR3 has 14 amino acids. The CDR3 region is CASSRHGYCNVQFF. DNA of the CDR3: TGTGCCAGCAGTAGACATGGCTACTGCAATGTGCAGTTCTTC.

The rearrangement joins TRBV13 to TRBJ2-6, with 8 nucleotides matching TRBD1. Germline values: CDR1 PRHDT, CDR2 FYEKMQ (reference sequence). J gave up 0 bases and V 7 bases, and 11 bases lay outside the gene matches. This CDR3 comprises 18 residues. CDR3: CASNIRQGSVSGANVLTF. CDR3 nucleotides: TGTGCCAGCAACATACGACAGGGGTCGGTCTCTGGGGCCAACGTCCTGACTTTC. Combining the CDR3 with reference TRBV13 and TRBJ2-6 gives the whole variable domain AAGVIQSPRHLIKEKRETATLKCYPIPRHDTVYWYQQGPGQDPQFLISFYEKMQSDKGSIPDRFSAQQFSDYHSELNMSSLELGDSALYFCASNIRQGSVSGANVLTFGAGSRLTVL.

Details on this clonotype: A much larger clone differs from this one at a single base, so this may be a read error. CDR3 sequence reads: CASRGAGTGTDTQYF. The CDR3 DNA reads TGTGCCAGCAGGGGGGCGGGGACAGGCACAGATACGCAGTATTTT. The rearrangement links TRBV28 to TRBJ2-3; possibly TRBD1 for D (7 bases). Looked up from germline, CDR1 is MDHEN and CDR2 is SYDVKM. The CDR3 consists of 15 residues. Trimming removed 6 bases from V and 1 base from J, with 14 bases in between.

In its sample, this clonotype was seen once. A junction end diverges from the germline sequence, so it may reflect a read error. The chain joins TRBV6-2 or TRBV6-3 to TRBJ1-2; TRBD1 agrees at 10 bases. CDR1 is MNHEY, CDR2 SVGEGT, per germline. The length of the CDR3 is 15 residues. In nucleotides, the CDR3 is TGTGCCGGCAGTTACCCCGGGACAGGGGACTATGGTTACACCTTC. It encodes CAGSYPGTGDYGYTF.